These 7 T cell receptor beta chains were sequenced from one sample in a study of prognosis after radiotherapy for stage I lung cancer. Two rounds of multiplex PCR amplified TCR beta CDR3 from genomic DNA. Primers were specific to each TRBV and TRBJ gene in first-round PCR. TCRdb redid the calling of the multiplex PCR reads with MiXCR, one entry per CDR3 protein. The sample yields around 16,000 distinct CDR3 sequences, more than 35% seen once. The material was PBMCs, obtained before or after stereotactic body radiation therapy (not recorded which). Receptor source: a donor aged 50 or older with non-small cell lung cancer.

In its sample, this clonotype ranks as medium-sized. This chain joins TRBV6-4 and TRBJ2-7, with 8 bases aligning to TRBD1. The V gene end was trimmed by 5 bases and the J gene end by 3 bases; junction bases not matched to a gene: 9. The CDR3 has 15 amino acids. Germline CDR1 MRHNA, CDR2 SNTAGT. The chain's CDR3 is CASSYPGDRSYEQYF. The CDR3 nucleotides are TGTGCCAGCAGTTACCCGGGGGACAGGAGCTACGAGCAGTACTTC.

In its sample, this clonotype was seen many times. The rearrangement uses TRBV9 and TRBJ2-3, with unresolved D. The V end lost 7 bases, the J end lost 10 bases, and 16 bases lay between the germline ends. CDR1 is SGDLS, CDR2 YYNGEE, per germline. The CDR3 has 12 amino acids. This CDR3 reads CASSHDVGPQYF. The CDR3 nucleotides are TGTGCCAGCTCCCATGATGTCGGTCCGCAGTATTTT. The full variable domain, completed using reference TRBV9 and TRBJ2-3, is DSGVTQTPKHLITATGQRVTLRCSPRSGDLSVYWYQQSLDQGLQFLIQYYNGEERAKGNILERFSAQQFPDLHSELNLSSLELGDSALYFCASSHDVGPQYFGPGTRLTVL.

In the case of this clonotype: Relative to the germline gene, one junction end is altered; a read error may explain this. This rearrangement joins TRBV20-1 to TRBJ2-7, with 11 bases aligning to TRBD1. The CDR3 is made up of 15 amino acids. Germline values: CDR1 DFQATT, CDR2 SNEGSKA (reference sequence). The CDR3 protein is CIAPFFGQGAGEQYF. CDR3 sequence (DNA): TGCATTGCTCCCTTTTTCGGACAGGGGGCGGGAGAGCAGTACTTC.

The chain combines TRBV3-1 with TRBJ2-2, with 7 bases matching TRBD1. The CDR3 is 16 amino acids. After removal of 1 base from V and 2 bases from J, the junction contained 4 bases not matched to a gene. Germline-derived CDR1 and CDR2 are LGHDT and YNNKEL (reference sequence). The DNA for the CDR3 is TGTGCCAGCAGCCAAGGGACAGGACTTAACACCGGGGAGCTGTTTTTT. It specifies CASSQGTGLNTGELFF.

This clonotype was counted at least ten times. The rearrangement links TRBV3-1 to TRBJ2-5; TRBD1 agrees at 7 bases. V was pared by 1 base and J by 5 bases, with 10 bases of the junction left unmatched. CDR3 size: 16 residues. Germline CDR1 and CDR2: LGHDT and YNNKEL (reference sequence). The CDR3 is CASSQGLYRGGETQYF. CDR3 nucleotide sequence: TGTGCCAGCAGCCAAGGCCTCTACAGGGGCGGTGAGACCCAGTACTTC.

For this clonotype: A junction end diverges from the germline sequence, so it may reflect a read error. V is TRBV20-1 and J is TRBJ1-2, with 10 bases that match TRBD1. CDR1 is DFQATT and CDR2 is SNEGSKA in the germline V gene (reference sequence). The CDR3 length is 15 residues. The DNA for the CDR3 is TGCAGTGCTAGACCTTGGGACAGGGGAAACTATTGCTACACCTTC. Translation gives CSARPWDRGNYCYTF.

This clonotype is labeled medium-sized. This chain joins TRBV20-1 and TRBJ1-3; D is uncertain. Per germline, CDR1 DFQATT and CDR2 SNEGSKA (reference sequence). CDR3 length equals 16 residues. Trimming stripped 3 bases from V and 0 bases from J, with 15 bases between. The CDR3 DNA is TGCAGTGCTAGGGAAACAAGGAGTTCCTCTGGAAACACCATATATTTT. The encoded protein is CSARETRSSSGNTIYF.